This T cell receptor (beta chain) appears in the sequencing data of a study of cytotoxic CD8 clonotypes in ibrutinib-treated CLL. TCR beta libraries used approximately 2 micrograms of genomic DNA from cryopreserved PBMCs. Per the germline V gene, CDR1 is ENHRY and CDR2 is SYGVKD. There are 15 residues in the CDR3. Unmatched junction bases numbered 12, after V lost 6 bases and J lost 8 bases. Libraries were prepared by immunoSEQ multiplex PCR; TCRdb keeps only in-frame clonotypes and omits some of them. The sample has around 150,000 clones, approximately 80% seen once. This specimen was PBMCs, taken after 36 months of ibrutinib treatment. V usage is TRBV10-3 and J usage is TRBJ1-4; TRBD1 matches 7 bases. The clonotype was recovered from a human donor with chronic lymphocytic leukemia. CDR3 protein: CAISIGQVEREKLFF. In DNA, the CDR3 is TGTGCCATCAGCATAGGACAGGTCGAACGGGAAAAACTGTTTTTT.